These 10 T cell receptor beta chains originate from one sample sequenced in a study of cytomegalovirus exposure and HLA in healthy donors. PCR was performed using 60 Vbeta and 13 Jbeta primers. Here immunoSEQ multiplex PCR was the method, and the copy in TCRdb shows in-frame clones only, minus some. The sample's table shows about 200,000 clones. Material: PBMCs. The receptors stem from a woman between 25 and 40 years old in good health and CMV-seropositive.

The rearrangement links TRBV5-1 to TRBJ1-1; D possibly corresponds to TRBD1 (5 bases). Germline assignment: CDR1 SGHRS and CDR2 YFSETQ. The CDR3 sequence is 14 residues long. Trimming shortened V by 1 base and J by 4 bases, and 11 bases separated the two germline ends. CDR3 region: CASSLTAGGTEAFF. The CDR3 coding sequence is TGCGCCAGCAGCTTGACCGCGGGGGGCACTGAAGCTTTCTTT.

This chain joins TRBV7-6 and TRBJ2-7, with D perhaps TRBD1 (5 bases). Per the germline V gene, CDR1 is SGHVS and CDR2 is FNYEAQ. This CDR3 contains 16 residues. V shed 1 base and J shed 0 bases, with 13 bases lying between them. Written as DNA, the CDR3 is TGTGCCAGCAGCTTAGGGTCGACAGCAATCTCCTACGAGCAGTACTTC. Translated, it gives CASSLGSTAISYEQYF.

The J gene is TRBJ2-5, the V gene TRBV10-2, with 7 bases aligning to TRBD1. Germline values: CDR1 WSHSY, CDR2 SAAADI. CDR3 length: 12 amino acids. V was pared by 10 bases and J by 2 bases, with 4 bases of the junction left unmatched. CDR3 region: CATTGAQETQYF. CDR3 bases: TGCGCCACCACAGGGGCTCAAGAGACCCAGTACTTC.

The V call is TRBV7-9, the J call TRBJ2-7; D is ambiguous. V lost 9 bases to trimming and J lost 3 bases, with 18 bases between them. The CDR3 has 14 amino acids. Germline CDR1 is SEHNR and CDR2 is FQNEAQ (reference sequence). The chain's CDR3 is CASSSFVRGYEQYF. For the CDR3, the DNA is TGTGCCAGTAGTTCGTTTGTAAGAGGCTACGAGCAGTACTTC.

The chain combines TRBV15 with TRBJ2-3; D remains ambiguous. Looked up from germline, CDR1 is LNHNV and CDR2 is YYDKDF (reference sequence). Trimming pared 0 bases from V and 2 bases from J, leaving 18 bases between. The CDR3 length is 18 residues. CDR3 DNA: TGTGCCACCAGCAGAGACGAAGCACTACTCACTCCCACAGATACGCAGTATTTT. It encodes CATSRDEALLTPTDTQYF.

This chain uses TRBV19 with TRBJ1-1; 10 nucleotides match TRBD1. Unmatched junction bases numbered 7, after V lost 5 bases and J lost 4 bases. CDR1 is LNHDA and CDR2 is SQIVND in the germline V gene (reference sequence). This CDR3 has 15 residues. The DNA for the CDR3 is TGTGCCAGTAGTCCCCGCCGGACAGGGGGCACTGAAGCTTTCTTT. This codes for CASSPRRTGGTEAFF.

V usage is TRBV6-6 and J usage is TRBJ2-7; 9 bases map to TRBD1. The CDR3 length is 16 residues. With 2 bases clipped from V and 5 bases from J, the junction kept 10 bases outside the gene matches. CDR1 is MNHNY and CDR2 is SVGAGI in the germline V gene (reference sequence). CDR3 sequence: CASSYGSYRGPHEQYF. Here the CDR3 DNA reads TGTGCCAGCAGTTACGGGTCCTACAGGGGGCCACACGAGCAGTACTTC.

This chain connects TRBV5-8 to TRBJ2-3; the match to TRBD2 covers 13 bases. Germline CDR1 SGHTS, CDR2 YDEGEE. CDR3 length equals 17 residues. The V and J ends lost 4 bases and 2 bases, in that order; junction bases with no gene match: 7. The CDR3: CASSHGLAGVNTDTQYF. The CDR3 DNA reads TGTGCCAGCAGCCACGGACTAGCGGGAGTGAACACAGATACGCAGTATTTT.

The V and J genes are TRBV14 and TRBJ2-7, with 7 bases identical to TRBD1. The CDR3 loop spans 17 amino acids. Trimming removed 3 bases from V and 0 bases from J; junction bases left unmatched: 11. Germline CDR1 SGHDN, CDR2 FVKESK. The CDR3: CASSQGPGQRISYEQYF. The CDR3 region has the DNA TGTGCCAGCAGCCAGGGTCCGGGACAGCGAATCTCCTACGAGCAGTACTTC.

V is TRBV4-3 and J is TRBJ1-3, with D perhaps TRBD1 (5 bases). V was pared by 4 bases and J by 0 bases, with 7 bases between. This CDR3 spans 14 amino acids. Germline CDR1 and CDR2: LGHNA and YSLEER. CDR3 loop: CASSPGGSGNTIYF. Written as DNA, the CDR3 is TGCGCCAGCAGCCCCGGGGGCTCTGGAAACACCATATATTTT.